Listed here are 8 T cell receptor beta chains from one sample, sequenced in a study of blood T cell repertoires in COVID-19. The assay was immunoSEQ multiplex PCR, and TCRdb's table has in-frame clones only and misses some. Of approximately 130,000 clones listed, about 83% were seen once; the top ten hold about 13%. Sequencing was carried out using peripheral blood. The receptor set was obtained from a human donor in a cohort sampled during active COVID-19.

The chain couples TRBV10-3 to TRBJ2-2, with 9 bases fitting TRBD1. CDR1 and CDR2 (germline): ENHRY, SYGVKD. With V trimmed by 6 bases and J by 4 bases, 6 bases remained unmatched. The CDR3 covers 15 residues. The CDR3 DNA is TGTGCCATCAGCCGACAGGGGGAGGTCACCGGGGAGCTGTTTTTT. This sequence encodes CAISRQGEVTGELFF.

The V and J genes are TRBV11-2 and TRBJ1-5; no definite D call. The CDR3 extends over 13 amino acids. The V and J ends lost 0 bases and 6 bases respectively, with 6 bases between them. Looked up from germline, CDR1 is SGHAT and CDR2 is FQNNGV. This CDR3 reads CASSLEYRQPQHF. The CDR3 nucleotides read TGTGCCAGCAGCTTAGAATATCGTCAGCCCCAGCATTTT.

This clone occurred a few times. V is TRBV14 and J is TRBJ1-6; D not resolved. Germline V CDR1 and CDR2: SGHDN, FVKESK. The V and J ends lost 1 base and 8 bases respectively, with 6 bases between them. This CDR3 has 13 amino acids. The CDR3 nucleotides read TGTGCCAGCAGCCAAGCGGGTCATTCACCCCTCCACTTT. It codes for CASSQAGHSPLHF. The full variable domain, completed using reference TRBV14 and TRBJ1-6, is EAGVTQFPSHSVIEKGQTVTLRCDPISGHDNLYWYRRVMGKEIKFLLHFVKESKQDESGMPNNRFLAERTGGTYSTLKVQPAELEDSGVYFCASSQAGHSPLHFGNGTRLTVT.

The chain employs TRBV18 and TRBJ1-5; D is unresolved. CDR3 size: 14 residues. With 3 bases removed from V and 0 bases from J, the gap between germline ends came to 6 bases. Germline V gene sequence: CDR1 KGHSH, CDR2 LQKENI. The CDR3 nucleotides read TGTGCCAGCTCACCCGCGGATAGCAATCAGCCCCAGCATTTT. Protein: CASSPADSNQPQHF.

J is TRBJ1-4 and V is TRBV6-5, with TRBD1 matching over 10 bases. Germline V gene data show CDR1 as MNHEY and CDR2 as SVGAGI. The CDR3 is 15 amino acids. Losses at the gene ends were 7 bases for V and 5 bases for J; bases not matched to a gene: 7. The CDR3 loop is CASTGGQGRNEKLFF. The CDR3 DNA reads as TGTGCCAGCACCGGGGGACAGGGGAGGAATGAAAAACTGTTTTTT.

The chain joins TRBV5-1 to TRBJ1-1; tentatively, D is TRBD1 (6 bases). The CDR3 contains 14 residues. Trimming cost V 4 bases and J 1 base, with 11 bases left between them. Per germline, CDR1 SGHRS and CDR2 YFSETQ. In DNA form, the CDR3 reads TGCGCCAGCAGCGGCTCACAGGGGAACACTGAAGCTTTCTTT. The encoded protein is CASSGSQGNTEAFF.

The V and J genes are TRBV5-1 and TRBJ2-1, with TRBD2 matching 7 bases. The CDR3 is 13 residues long. The germline V gene encodes CDR1 SGHRS and CDR2 YFSETQ. The junction had 3 bases not matched to a gene; V was cut back by 0 bases and J by 9 bases. CDR3 region: CASSLEGEGEQFF. The CDR3 nucleotides are TGCGCCAGCAGCTTGGAAGGGGAGGGTGAGCAGTTCTTC.

The chain carries TRBV15 and TRBJ2-7, with 7 nucleotides matching TRBD2. Germline V gene data show CDR1 as LNHNV and CDR2 as YYDKDF (reference sequence). There are 14 residues in the CDR3. V was pared by 0 bases and J by 2 bases, with 1 base of the junction left unmatched. CDR3 in amino acids: CATSRDLAAYEQYF. The CDR3 DNA reads TGTGCCACCAGCAGAGATCTAGCGGCCTACGAGCAGTACTTC. Full variable domain (rest looked up from reference TRBV15 and TRBJ2-7): DAMVIQNPRYQVTQFGKPVTLSCSQTLNHNVMYWYQQKSSQAPKLLFHYYDKDFNNEADTPDNFQSRRPNTSFCFLDIRSPGLGDTAMYLCATSRDLAAYEQYFGPGTRLTVT.